This T cell receptor (beta chain) was identified during a study of beta chain features in type 1 diabetes (dated by TCRdb to 2016 to 2018). Context from the whole study: Mean age, gender distribution, total cell number and subset yield did not differ between patients and healthy donors. A total of around 110,000,000 sorted cells were examined across all samples, and RNA yield correlated strongly with the number of cells per subset. In the study, TCRB repertoires of sorted circulating CD4+ T cell subsets from recently diagnosed type 1 diabetes patients were compared with those of matched healthy donors. Regulatory and stem cell-like memory subsets were isolated from only 8 patients and about 8 healthy donors, whereas naive and central memory subsets came from all 28 donors. The study at large found these results: Naive, central memory and regulatory TCRB repertoires appeared to be more similar among patients than among healthy donors. Shorter templates might have been favored by PCR, but patient and control samples were amplified and corrected together, so both groups would have been affected equally by any skew. Patients with type 1 diabetes made fewer insertions and deleted more nucleotides at VDJ recombination sites, implying thymic rearrangement abnormalities. Because small numbers of individuals were included in the HLA sub-analyses, any influence of HLA type on TCRB rearrangement was left unresolved. In all four CD4+ subsets, TCRB CDR3 length was moderately but significantly shorter in type 1 diabetes patients. Because cDNA rather than genomic DNA was sequenced, highly expressing activated cells could have been over-represented, although no difference in activation and CD3 levels was found between groups.

A single peripheral blood draw of about 120 mL on average was collected from each donor into heparinised tubes. A BD FACSAria II was used to sort naive, central memory, regulatory and stem cell-like memory CD4+ T cells with a panel that included CD45RO, CCR7, CD25, CD127, CD95 and CD27. A purity above 98% was achieved for all sorted populations. PBMCs were isolated right away by Lymphoprep density gradient centrifugation and were stained directly, without culture. Samples were stained and sorted in pairs, with one healthy donor and one patient per experiment, so that batch effects were minimized. Concerning this clone: The clone's antigen remains unknown. No base qualities exist here, and no much larger clone lies one base off it.

The High Capacity cDNA Reverse Transcription Kit was used to reverse transcribe all of the isolated RNA, meaning that expressed TCRB transcripts were what got sequenced. Naive, central memory and regulatory T cell samples underwent deep immunoSEQ sequencing, averaging about 3.57 million total reads per sample. Sorted cells were lysed in RLT buffer, and RNA was extracted using DNase-treated RNeasy Micro or Mini kits according to cell number. Each cell subset was processed on its own to prevent cross-contamination, while patient and healthy donor samples were processed together. Using the immunoSEQ multiplex PCR, TCRB sequences were amplified from cDNA into 87-bp fragments spanning the CDR3 region. Sequencing of the amplicons was performed on the Illumina HiSeq platform. Per the authors' processing: PCR bias was computationally corrected using synthetic template baselines, reads within Hamming distance 2 were collapsed, and singletons that could not be merged were discarded. By aligning reads against IMGT, V, D and J genes, CDR3 length, and insertions or deletions at six rearrangement sites were assigned. Within each subset, clonotype counts were normalized to the number of sorted cells before true diversity and Gini coefficients were calculated with the tcR R package. The overlap coefficient, calculated on TCRB nucleotide sequences, was used to measure repertoire sharing. Out-of-frame TCRB sequences from naive cells were analyzed to stand in for the pre-selection repertoire. Not all clones reach the TCRdb copy of this immuneACCESS table, which keeps in-frame sequences only. Checked studies attribute under half of the gap to unresolved V genes and leave the rest unexplained. D and trimming come from the DNA, and the V and J calls and clone size come from that table. The sample contains about 620,000 clones, roughly a sixth of them found a single time. In total, the top ten clones hold approximately 0.099% of the sample.

Sequenced sample: naive CD4+ T cells from blood. The sample's cell subset or site label, in plain terms: true naive CD4+ T cells. The TCR was taken from a man in his late teens or twenties in good health.

The base sequence is TGTGCCAGCAGTGAGCAGGGAGGCACCGGGGAGCTGTTTTTT. Translated, it gives CASSEQGGTGELFF. The chain is made from TRBV25-1 and TRBJ2-2; TRBD2 could be the D gene, as 6 bases match. The CDR3 numbers 14 residues from cysteine through phenylalanine. CDR3 DNA is the only sequence kept; it has 42 bases, read in frame from the first base. V is pared back by 3 bases and J by 4 bases, with 9 bases lying between the germline termini. Via the germline V gene, CDR1 is MGHDK and CDR2 SYGVNS.